This record covers a single TCR beta chain. Its target is unknown. Extraction and reverse transcription of RNA yielded cDNA as the sequencing template. Produced via immunoSEQ multiplex PCR; TCRdb's table is partial and in-frame only. The data hold roughly 250,000 clones, with about 68% observed a single time. This record belongs to a study of CD8+ T cells in alopecia areata. Study-level background: Twice a day, 5 to 10 mg of oral tofacitinib was administered to treated patients. General study findings and limits: Scalp samples also yield sequences of resident alphabeta T cells from normal skin.

The germline V and J ends were trimmed by 3 bases and 2 bases, with 11 bases remaining between them. Germline values: CDR1 SEHNR, CDR2 FQNEAQ (reference sequence). This CDR3 contains 14 residues. Those with alopecia areata gave lesional scalp punch biopsies and peripheral blood. The authors sorted CD4+ and CD8+ T cells from PBMCs. The sequences come from CD4+ T cells sorted from blood, collected at week 0. The source is a human donor with alopecia areata. V usage is TRBV7-9 and J usage is TRBJ2-7, with no clear D. The CDR3 sequence: CASSFRGETYEQYF. For the CDR3, the DNA is TGTGCCAGCAGCTTCCGAGGAGAGACCTACGAGCAGTACTTC.